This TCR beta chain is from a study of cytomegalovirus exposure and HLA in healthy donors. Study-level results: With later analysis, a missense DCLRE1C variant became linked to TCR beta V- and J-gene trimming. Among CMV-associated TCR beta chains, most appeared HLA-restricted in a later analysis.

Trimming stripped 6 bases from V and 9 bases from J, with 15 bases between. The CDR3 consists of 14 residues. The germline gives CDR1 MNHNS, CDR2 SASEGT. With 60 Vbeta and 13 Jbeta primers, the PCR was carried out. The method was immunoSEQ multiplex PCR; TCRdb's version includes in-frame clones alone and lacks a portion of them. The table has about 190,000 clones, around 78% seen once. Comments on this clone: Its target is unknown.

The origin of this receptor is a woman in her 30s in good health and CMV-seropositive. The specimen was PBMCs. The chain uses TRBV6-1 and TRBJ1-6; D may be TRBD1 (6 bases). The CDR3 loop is CASRAQGSGSPLHF. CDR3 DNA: TGTGCCAGCAGAGCACAGGGCTCTGGTTCACCCCTCCACTTT.